This T cell receptor beta chain was observed in a study of shared clonotypes between healthy human individuals. Study findings and constraints: Sample collection involved blood only; tissue repertoires are likely different. Between a few donors, naive CD4 clonotypes were shared at a level of about 5%.

CDR1 MNHEY and CDR2 SMNVEV come from the germline V gene (reference sequence). There are 16 residues in the CDR3. The ends were cut back, 3 bases at V and 0 bases at J, with 12 bases in the middle. Sequencing used immunoSEQ multiplex PCR; TCRdb keeps in-frame clones, though not all of them. This table holds 2 million or so clones, around 95% found once. As to this clone: Its antigen is undetermined.

The TCR was taken from a man younger than 35 in good health. V and J are TRBV27 and TRBJ2-1; D gene uncertain. Sequencing was carried out using naive CD4+ T cells sorted from blood. Documented subset: CD45RA+ positively selected. The CDR3 coding sequence is TGTGCCAGCAGTTTTAGGGCGACCGGCTCCTACAATGAGCAGTTCTTC. Encoded protein: CASSFRATGSYNEQFF.